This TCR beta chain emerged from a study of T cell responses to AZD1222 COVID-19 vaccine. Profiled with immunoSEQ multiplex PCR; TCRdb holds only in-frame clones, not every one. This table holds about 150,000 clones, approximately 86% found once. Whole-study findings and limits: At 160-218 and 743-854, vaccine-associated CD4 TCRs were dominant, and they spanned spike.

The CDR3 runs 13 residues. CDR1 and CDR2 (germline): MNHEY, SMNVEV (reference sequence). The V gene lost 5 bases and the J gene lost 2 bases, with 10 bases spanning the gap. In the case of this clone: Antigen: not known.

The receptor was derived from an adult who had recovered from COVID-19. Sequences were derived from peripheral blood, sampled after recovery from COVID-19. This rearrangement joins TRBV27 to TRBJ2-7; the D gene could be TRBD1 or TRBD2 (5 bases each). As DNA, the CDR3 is TGTGCCAGCAGTGGACTGGGACCCTACGAGCAGTACTTC. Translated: CASSGLGPYEQYF.